This T cell receptor (beta chain) was sequenced during a study of blood T cells in healthy people across ages. This clonotype appeared a few times. The antigen remains undetermined. Sample-barcoded 5' priming and a J-beta primer mix drove a second PCR of about 7 to 11 cycles. All samples gave at least 2.5 million CDR3-containing paired-end reads. TCRdb called the 5' RACE reads again in MiXCR, with one record for every CDR3 protein. The sample contains 600,000 to 1,000,000 distinct CDR3 sequences, 25% of which appear only once. Samples had at least 7 million PBMCs isolated from them. Study-wide points: In these data, TCR beta diversity tracked strongly with naive T cell percentage.

These data were likewise used in another study, on T cells of mothers and their children.

The receptor comes from a boy aged 5 to 17 in good health. Sequenced: blood.

Here the CDR3 reads CASSLGGPAMNTEAFF. For the CDR3, the DNA is TGCGCCAGCAGCTTGGGTGGTCCAGCCATGAACACTGAAGCTTTCTTT. This rearrangement joins TRBV5-1 to TRBJ1-1; D uncertain. Trimming took off 0 bases at V and 0 bases at J, with 12 bases between the two ends. The CDR3 loop spans 16 amino acids. Germline assignment: CDR1 SGHRS and CDR2 YFSETQ.